This T cell receptor (beta chain) was observed in a study of OX40 agonist ivuxolimab in advanced cancers. Looking at the study overall: The patients received ivuxolimab by intravenous route every 2 weeks at 0.01 to 10 mg/kg.

The CDR3 is made up of 10 amino acids. With 3 bases removed from V and 6 bases from J, the gap between germline ends came to 3 bases. Germline loops: CDR1 MDHEN, CDR2 SYDVKM. TCRdb's table, derived via immunoSEQ multiplex PCR, lists solely in-frame clones and lacks some. This table has about 81,000 clones, 85% to 95% appearing once. The genes are TRBV28 and TRBJ2-7, with D unclear. The starting material was CD4+ or CD8+ T cells sorted from blood, obtained in a trial of the OX40 agonist ivuxolimab. This sequence originates from an adult with an advanced solid tumor such as melanoma, head and neck, liver or kidney cancer. The CDR3 sequence is CASSFREQYF. For the CDR3, the DNA is TGTGCCAGCAGTTTTCGCGAGCAGTACTTC. The whole variable domain, remainder taken from reference TRBV28 and TRBJ2-7, is DVKVTQSSRYLVKRTGEKVFLECVQDMDHENMFWYRQDPGLGLRLIYFSYDVKMKEKGDIPEGYSVSREKKERFSLILESASTNQTSMYLCASSFREQYFGPGTRLTVT.